A single sample is the source of the 32 T cell receptor beta chains below, sequenced in a study of cytomegalovirus exposure and HLA in healthy donors. The PCR employed 60 Vbeta primers together with 13 Jbeta primers. Measured with immunoSEQ multiplex PCR; TCRdb has only the in-frame clones, and not every one. Of roughly 120,000 clones in the sample, around 78% are singletons; the top ten hold around 3.6%. Material: PBMCs. The receptors were gathered from a man aged 35 to 55 in good health and CMV-seronegative.

A single count supports this clone. The V call is TRBV19, the J call TRBJ1-5, with D perhaps TRBD1 (6 bases). Trimming pared 0 bases from V and 4 bases from J, leaving 7 bases between. The CDR3 spans 14 residues. Germline assignment: CDR1 LNHDA and CDR2 SQIVND (reference sequence). The CDR3 loop reads CASSIDTGNQPQHF. In nucleotides, the CDR3 is TGTGCCAGTAGTATAGATACAGGGAATCAGCCCCAGCATTTT.

This clone was observed once. The sample contains more than one DNA sequence encoding this CDR3. This chain joins TRBV19 and TRBJ1-2, with TRBD1 matching over 7 bases. The CDR3 runs to 14 residues. The germline gives CDR1 LNHDA, CDR2 SQIVND (reference sequence). V was pared by 5 bases and J by 4 bases, with 7 bases of the junction left unmatched. The CDR3 DNA follows: TGTGCCAGTAGTGCCCGGGACAGCATCTATGGCTACACCTTC. Amino acids: CASSARDSIYGYTF.

Remarks on this clone: This specimen includes other DNA sequences encoding the same CDR3. This chain joins TRBV27 and TRBJ1-2; D is uncertain. The CDR3 is 13 amino acids. Per germline, CDR1 MNHEY and CDR2 SMNVEV (reference sequence). Trimming took 2 bases from V and 1 from J, leaving 5 bases between them. CDR3 loop: CASSLGGNYGYTF. Written as DNA, the CDR3 is TGTGCCAGCAGTTTAGGCGGTAACTATGGCTACACCTTC.

This clone was recorded once. The chain employs TRBV10-3 and TRBJ2-6; 10 bases line up with TRBD1. CDR3 length: 17 residues. Germline trimming cut 7 bases from V and 2 bases from J; bases unmatched to any gene: 8. CDR1 is ENHRY, CDR2 SYGVKD, per germline. The DNA for the CDR3 is TGTGCCATCATGGATAGACAGGGGGCAACTGGGGCCAACGTCCTGACTTTC. It is translated as CAIMDRQGATGANVLTF.

CDR3 amino acids: CASSLGGEGTEAFF. The CDR3 nucleotides read TGTGCCAGCAGCTTAGGCGGGGAGGGGACTGAAGCTTTCTTT. J is TRBJ1-1 and V is TRBV7-3, with D maybe TRBD1 (5 bases). Germline assignment: CDR1 SGHTA and CDR2 FQGTGA. The CDR3 is 14 amino acids. V was clipped by 2 bases and J by 5 bases, with 12 bases between them.

Comment on this clone: The same CDR3 also results from other DNA sequences found in this sample. The gene calls are TRBV18 and TRBJ2-3, with 7 positions matching TRBD1. Germline V gene data show CDR1 as KGHSH and CDR2 as LQKENI. J gave up 1 base and V 3 bases, and 1 base lay outside the gene matches. This CDR3 is built from 14 residues. The CDR3 DNA sequence: TGTGCCAGCTCACCCACAGGGGGCACAGATACGCAGTATTTT. Encoded protein: CASSPTGGTDTQYF.

This rearrangement joins TRBV11-3 to TRBJ1-1; a possible D gene is TRBD1 (6 bases). Deletions cut 6 bases from V and 1 base from J, with 12 bases between. Germline V gives CDR1 SGHNT, CDR2 YENEEA. The CDR3 consists of 14 residues. The CDR3 sequence: CASRDREANTEAFF. Here the CDR3 DNA reads TGTGCCAGCAGGGACAGAGAAGCGAACACTGAAGCTTTCTTT.

V gene TRBV7-2 combines with J gene TRBJ2-3; the match to TRBD2 covers 11 bases. Looked up from germline, CDR1 is SGHTA and CDR2 is FQGNSA. The CDR3 length is 17 residues. After removal of 1 base from V and 5 bases from J, the junction contained 8 bases not matched to a gene. CDR3 amino acids: CASSLVVSGGARDTQYF. The CDR3 coding sequence is TGTGCCAGCAGCTTAGTGGTTAGCGGGGGGGCGAGAGATACGCAGTATTTT. The complete variable domain, with remaining parts taken from reference TRBV7-2 and TRBJ2-3, reads GAGVSQSPSNKVTEKGKDVELRCDPISGHTALYWYRQSLGQGLEFLIYFQGNSAPDKSGLPSDRFSAERTGGSVSTLTIQRTQQEDSAVYLCASSLVVSGGARDTQYFGPGTRLTVL.

The chain has TRBV10-3 and TRBJ1-6; 8 positions match TRBD1. Germline CDR1 is ENHRY and CDR2 is SYGVKD. The CDR3 loop spans 15 amino acids. The V and J ends lost 6 bases and 5 bases, in that order; junction bases with no gene match: 6. The CDR3 sequence: CAIRGDRTDNSPLHF. As DNA, the CDR3 is TGTGCCATCAGAGGGGACAGGACAGATAATTCACCCCTCCACTTT.

The rearrangement joins TRBV18 to TRBJ2-6, with a tentative D call TRBD1 (6 bases). The CDR3 covers 20 residues. The germline gives CDR1 KGHSH, CDR2 LQKENI. The germline V and J ends were trimmed by 6 bases and 0 bases, with 24 bases remaining between them. CDR3: CASSPRSAATGNSGANVLTF. The CDR3 DNA reads TGTGCCAGCTCTCCGAGATCAGCAGCGACAGGAAACTCTGGGGCCAACGTCCTGACTTTC.

Comment on this clone: At one end the junction does not follow the germline gene, possibly because of a read error. Within the sample, other DNA sequences also encode this same CDR3. The chain joins TRBV13 to TRBJ2-7, with D perhaps TRBD1 (6 bases). CDR3 length equals 15 residues. Looked up from germline, CDR1 is PRHDT and CDR2 is FYEKMQ (reference sequence). The chain's CDR3 is CASSLGGHSSREQYF. The CDR3 nucleotides are TGTGCCAGCAGCCTAGGGGGACATTCCTCCCGCGAGCAGTACTTC.

The chain combines TRBV19 with TRBJ2-7, with D maybe TRBD2 (5 bases). Deletions cut 6 bases from V and 2 bases from J, with 14 bases between. In germline, CDR1 is LNHDA, CDR2 SQIVND (reference sequence). The CDR3 runs to 14 residues. CDR3 sequence (DNA): TGTGCCAGTAGCAACAATCGGGGTACCTACGAGCAGTACTTC. Its protein is CASSNNRGTYEQYF. The variable domain in full, completed from reference TRBV19 and TRBJ2-7, reads DGGITQSPKYLFRKEGQNVTLSCEQNLNHDAMYWYRQDPGQGLRLIYYSQIVNDFQKGDIAEGYSVSREKKESFPLTVTSAQKNPTAFYLCASSNNRGTYEQYFGPGTRLTVT.

The chain has TRBV5-5 and TRBJ2-5; 8 bases map to TRBD1. The J call may be mistaken, given a closer DNA end match to TRBJ2-7. The germline CDR1 and CDR2 sequences are SGHKS and YYEKEE (reference sequence). The CDR3 extends over 15 amino acids. CDR3 DNA sequence: TGTGCCAGCAGCCCAGGGGGCCGTGGGTCCTACGAGCAGTACTTC. It translates to CASSPGGRGSYEQYF.

In this sample, this clone turned up a few times. V gene TRBV7-2 combines with J gene TRBJ1-3, with D hard to call. The V gene lost 3 bases and the J gene lost 0 bases, with 6 bases spanning the gap. The germline V gene encodes CDR1 SGHTA and CDR2 FQGNSA. This CDR3 spans 14 amino acids. The CDR3, as DNA: TGTGCCAGCAGCTTGTTAGACTCTGGAAACACCATATATTTT. It specifies CASSLLDSGNTIYF.

The chain employs TRBV28 and TRBJ1-2; D perhaps matches TRBD1 (5 bases). Trimming removed 6 bases from V and 3 bases from J, with 14 bases in between. The CDR3 has 14 amino acids. Germline V gives CDR1 MDHEN, CDR2 SYDVKM. This CDR3 reads CASSTTTGHYGYTF. CDR3 bases: TGTGCCAGCAGCACGACCACAGGTCACTATGGCTACACCTTC.

J is TRBJ1-5 and V is TRBV7-2; D perhaps matches TRBD1 (5 bases). Trimming pared 0 bases from V and 7 bases from J, leaving 7 bases between. From germline, CDR1 is SGHTA and CDR2 FQGNSA. The CDR3 is 13 amino acids. CDR3 residues: CASSLATAQPQHF. The CDR3 DNA is TGTGCCAGCAGCTTAGCGACAGCGCAGCCCCAGCATTTT.

This chain joins TRBV6-5 and TRBJ2-7; the match to TRBD1 covers 9 bases. CDR3 length equals 13 residues. Germline V gene lookup returns CDR1 MNHEY and CDR2 SVGAGI. J lost 6 bases, V lost 8 bases, and 8 bases had no gene match. The CDR3 is CASGPRTGAEQYF. The CDR3 DNA reads TGTGCCAGCGGACCGAGGACAGGGGCCGAGCAGTACTTC.

The V call is TRBV7-3, the J call TRBJ1-1; 7 nucleotides match TRBD1. CDR1 SGHTA and CDR2 FQGTGA come from the germline V gene. The CDR3 is 16 residues long. After removal of 1 base from V and 5 bases from J, the junction contained 10 bases not matched to a gene. The CDR3 nucleotides read TGTGCCAGCAGCTTAATAGGCGGACAGGTTATTACTGAAGCTTTCTTT. Translating gives CASSLIGGQVITEAFF.

The chain joins TRBV2 to TRBJ1-2; maybe TRBD1 (5 bases). The CDR3 is 12 amino acids. Germline assignment: CDR1 SNHLY and CDR2 FYNNEI. The ends were cut back, 2 bases at V and 6 bases at J, with 7 bases in the middle. The CDR3 reads CASSEQGHGYTF. CDR3 sequence (DNA): TGTGCCAGCAGTGAACAGGGTCATGGCTACACCTTC.

The J gene is TRBJ2-5, the V gene TRBV30; D not resolved. Trimming removed 1 base at V and 5 bases at J, with 5 bases between. Germline V gene data show CDR1 as GTSNPN and CDR2 as SVGIG (reference sequence). There are 11 residues in the CDR3. The DNA for the CDR3 is TGTGCCTGGAGTGACGGGGAGACCCAGTACTTC. This encodes CAWSDGETQYF.

This chain uses TRBV11-2 with TRBJ1-5; no firm D call. Germline V gives CDR1 SGHAT, CDR2 FQNNGV. V lost 0 bases to trimming and J lost 9 bases, with 9 bases between them. The CDR3 runs to 13 residues. The CDR3 DNA sequence: TGTGCCAGCAGCTTAGATTCGTCCCGGCCCCAGCATTTT. Protein: CASSLDSSRPQHF.

The chain combines TRBV19 with TRBJ2-6; perhaps TRBD1 as D (6 bases). The CDR3 has 15 residues. The V end lost 7 bases, the J end lost 2 bases, and 12 bases lay between the germline ends. Germline V gene sequence: CDR1 LNHDA, CDR2 SQIVND (reference sequence). DNA for the CDR3: TGTGCCAGTACCACAGGGCCCCCTGGGGCCAACGTCCTGACTTTC. Translation: CASTTGPPGANVLTF.

The chain uses TRBV4-3 and TRBJ1-1, with D maybe TRBD1 (6 bases). The CDR3 covers 16 residues. Trimming removed 4 bases at V and 4 bases at J, with 19 bases between. Germline V gene lookup returns CDR1 LGHNA and CDR2 YSLEER. The CDR3 reads CASSPYREAPGTEAFF. CDR3 nucleotide sequence: TGCGCCAGCAGCCCGTACAGGGAAGCGCCAGGCACTGAAGCTTTCTTT.

The gene calls are TRBV19 and TRBJ1-1; a possible D gene is TRBD1 (6 bases). The CDR3 is made up of 12 amino acids. Germline CDR1 LNHDA, CDR2 SQIVND (reference sequence). Trimming took 5 bases from V and 4 from J, leaving 8 bases between them. The CDR3 DNA is TGTGCCAGTAGTCGGACAGTCACTGAAGCTTTCTTT. Its protein is CASSRTVTEAFF.

The chain combines TRBV6-5 with TRBJ1-6, with D possibly matching TRBD1 (5 bases). Trimming removed 2 bases from V and 4 bases from J, with 12 bases in between. The germline CDR1 and CDR2 sequences are MNHEY and SVGAGI. The CDR3 is made up of 16 amino acids. The CDR3 loop reads CASSYQIGVYNSPLHF. The CDR3 coding sequence is TGTGCCAGCAGTTACCAAATAGGGGTTTATAATTCACCCCTCCACTTT.

With regard to this clone: The sample carries other DNA sequences with the same CDR3. The chain combines TRBV7-2 with TRBJ1-2; D not certain. This CDR3 has 13 amino acids. In germline, CDR1 is SGHTA, CDR2 FQGNSA. The V gene lost 1 base and the J gene lost 5 bases, with 8 bases spanning the gap. The CDR3 region is CASSLGRGYGYTF. CDR3 sequence (DNA): TGTGCCAGCAGCTTAGGTCGAGGGTATGGCTACACCTTC.

The chain couples TRBV9 to TRBJ2-2; D is perhaps TRBD2 (5 bases). The CDR3 runs 16 residues. Germline lookup yields CDR1 SGDLS and CDR2 YYNGEE. V was clipped by 4 bases and J by 6 bases, with 19 bases between them. CDR3 DNA sequence: TGTGCCAGCAGCTTCTCGACCAGAGGACTTGCCGGGGAGCTGTTTTTT. Protein product: CASSFSTRGLAGELFF.

The chain has TRBV11-2 and TRBJ1-2; no clear D gene. Per the germline V gene, CDR1 is SGHAT and CDR2 is FQNNGV. CDR3 size: 14 residues. Trimming cost V 1 base and J 4 bases, with 10 bases left between them. The CDR3 spells CASSLAGKVYGYTF. CDR3 in DNA: TGTGCCAGCAGCTTAGCCGGGAAAGTCTATGGCTACACCTTC.

The chain employs TRBV5-3 and TRBJ2-2, with TRBD2 matching 10 bases. TRBV5-3 is reported as an ORF; its role is uncertain. With V trimmed by 4 bases and J by 6 bases, 9 bases remained unmatched. The CDR3 totals 16 residues. The CDR3 DNA follows: TGTGCCAGAAGCCTCCCAGTAGCGGGGGGCCCCGGGGAGCTGTTTTTT. Translating gives CARSLPVAGGPGELFF.

The chain employs TRBV5-8 and TRBJ1-5; possibly TRBD1 for D (5 bases). This CDR3 has 14 residues. Trimming pared 1 base from V and 4 bases from J, leaving 9 bases between. Germline assignment: CDR1 SGHTS and CDR2 YDEGEE. As DNA, the CDR3 is TGTGCCAGCAGCTTGAGGGACTTAAATCAGCCCCAGCATTTT. Its translation is CASSLRDLNQPQHF.

The V gene is TRBV7-3, the J gene TRBJ1-1; the D is unclear. Trimming shortened V by 2 bases and J by 1 base, and 8 bases separated the two germline ends. The CDR3 runs 14 residues. Germline CDR1 is SGHTA and CDR2 is FQGTGA. CDR3 amino acids: CASSLVTANTEAFF. DNA for the CDR3: TGTGCCAGCAGCTTAGTTACTGCGAACACTGAAGCTTTCTTT.

J is TRBJ2-3 and V is TRBV28; 13 nucleotides line up with TRBD2. V gave up 3 bases and J gave up 6 bases; unmatched junction bases: 12. CDR3 size: 18 residues. Per the germline V gene, CDR1 is MDHEN and CDR2 is SYDVKM. In DNA, the CDR3 is TGTGCCAGCAGTTTCCCTACTAGCGGGGGGGCGGGGAGGGATACGCAGTATTTT. It yields the protein CASSFPTSGGAGRDTQYF.